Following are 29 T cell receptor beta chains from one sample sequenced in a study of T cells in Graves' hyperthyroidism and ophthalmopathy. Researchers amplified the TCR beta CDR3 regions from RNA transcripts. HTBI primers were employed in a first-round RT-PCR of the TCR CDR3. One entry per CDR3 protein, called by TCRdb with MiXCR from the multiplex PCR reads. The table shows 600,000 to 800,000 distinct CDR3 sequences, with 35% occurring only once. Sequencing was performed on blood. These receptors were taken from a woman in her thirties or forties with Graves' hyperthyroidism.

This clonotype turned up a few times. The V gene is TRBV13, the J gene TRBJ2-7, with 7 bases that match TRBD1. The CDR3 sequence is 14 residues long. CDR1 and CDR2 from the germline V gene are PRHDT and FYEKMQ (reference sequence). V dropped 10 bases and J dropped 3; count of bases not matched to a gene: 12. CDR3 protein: CATSRGGRGYEQYF. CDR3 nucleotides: TGTGCCACCTCCCGAGGGGGCAGAGGCTACGAGCAGTACTTC.

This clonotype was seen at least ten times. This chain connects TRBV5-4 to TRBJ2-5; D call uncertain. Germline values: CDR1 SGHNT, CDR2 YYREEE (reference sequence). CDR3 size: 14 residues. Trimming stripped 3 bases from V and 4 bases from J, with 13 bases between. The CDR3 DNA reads TGTGCCAGCAGCTCCCCTACGGTTCCAGAGACCCAGTACTTC. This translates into CASSSPTVPETQYF.

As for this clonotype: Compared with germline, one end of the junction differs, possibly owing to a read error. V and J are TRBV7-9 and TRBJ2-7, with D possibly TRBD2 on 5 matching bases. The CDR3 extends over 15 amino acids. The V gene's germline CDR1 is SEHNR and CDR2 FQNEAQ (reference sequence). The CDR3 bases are TGCACCAGCAGCCAAGGCGTCCTAGCTCCGAGGGAGCAGTACTTC. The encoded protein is CTSSQGVLAPREQYF.

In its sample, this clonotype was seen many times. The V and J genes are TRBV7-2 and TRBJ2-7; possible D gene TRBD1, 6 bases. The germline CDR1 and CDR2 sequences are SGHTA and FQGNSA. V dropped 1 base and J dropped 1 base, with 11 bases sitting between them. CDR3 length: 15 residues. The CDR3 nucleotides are TGTGCCAGCAGCTTAGGGTTTGGACAGTCCTACGAGCAGTACTTC. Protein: CASSLGFGQSYEQYF. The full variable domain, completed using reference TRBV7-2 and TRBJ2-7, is GAGVSQSPSNKVTEKGKDVELRCDPISGHTALYWYRQSLGQGLEFLIYFQGNSAPDKSGLPSDRFSAERTGGSVSTLTIQRTQQEDSAVYLCASSLGFGQSYEQYFGPGTRLTVT.

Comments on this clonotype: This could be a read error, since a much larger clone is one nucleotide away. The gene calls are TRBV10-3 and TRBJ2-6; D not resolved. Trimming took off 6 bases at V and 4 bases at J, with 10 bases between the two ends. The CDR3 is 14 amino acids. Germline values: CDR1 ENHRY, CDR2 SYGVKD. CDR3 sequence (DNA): TGTGCCATCAGGAAGGGTTCCGGGGCCAACGTCCTGACTTTC. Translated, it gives CAIRKGSGANVLTF.

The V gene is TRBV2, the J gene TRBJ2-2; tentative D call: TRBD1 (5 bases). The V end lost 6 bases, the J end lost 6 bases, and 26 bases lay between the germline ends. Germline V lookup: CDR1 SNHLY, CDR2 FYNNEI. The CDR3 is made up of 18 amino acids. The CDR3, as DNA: TGTGCCAGCAGCTTTTACCCAGGGTTGCGCCTCCGGCCCGGGGAGCTGTTTTTT. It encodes CASSFYPGLRLRPGELFF.

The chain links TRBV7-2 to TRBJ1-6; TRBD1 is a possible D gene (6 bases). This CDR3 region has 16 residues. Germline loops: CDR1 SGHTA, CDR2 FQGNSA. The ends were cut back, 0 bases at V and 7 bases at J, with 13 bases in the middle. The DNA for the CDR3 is TGTGCCAGCAGCTTAGCGGAAGGGGGACTGAATTCACCCCTCCACTTT. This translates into CASSLAEGGLNSPLHF.

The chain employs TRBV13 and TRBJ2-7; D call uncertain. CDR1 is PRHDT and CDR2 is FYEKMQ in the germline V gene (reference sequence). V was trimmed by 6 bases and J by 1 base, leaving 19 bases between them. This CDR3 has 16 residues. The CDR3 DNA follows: TGTGCCAGCAGTTTCAAAAGTTGGGCGGAATCCTACGAGCAGTACTTC. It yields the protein CASSFKSWAESYEQYF.

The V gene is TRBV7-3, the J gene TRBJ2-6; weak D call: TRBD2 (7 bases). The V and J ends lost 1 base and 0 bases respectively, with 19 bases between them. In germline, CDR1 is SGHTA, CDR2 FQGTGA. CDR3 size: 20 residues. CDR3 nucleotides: TGTGCCAGCAGCTTAATTGGGGGGCGGGGGACTGGCTCTGGGGCCAACGTCCTGACTTTC. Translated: CASSLIGGRGTGSGANVLTF.

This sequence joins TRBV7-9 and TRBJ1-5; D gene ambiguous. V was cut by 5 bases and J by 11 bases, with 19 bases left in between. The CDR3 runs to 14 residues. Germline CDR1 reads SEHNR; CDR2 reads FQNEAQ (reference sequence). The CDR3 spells CASSQVAHGETQHF. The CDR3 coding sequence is TGTGCCAGCAGCCAGGTGGCCCACGGGGAGACCCAGCATTTT.

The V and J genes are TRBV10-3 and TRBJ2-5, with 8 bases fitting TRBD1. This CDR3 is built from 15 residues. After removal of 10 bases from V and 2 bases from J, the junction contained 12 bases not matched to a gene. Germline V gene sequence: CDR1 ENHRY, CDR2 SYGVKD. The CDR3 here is CASSQVNRGQETQYF. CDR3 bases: TGTGCCAGCAGCCAAGTAAACAGGGGGCAAGAGACCCAGTACTTC.

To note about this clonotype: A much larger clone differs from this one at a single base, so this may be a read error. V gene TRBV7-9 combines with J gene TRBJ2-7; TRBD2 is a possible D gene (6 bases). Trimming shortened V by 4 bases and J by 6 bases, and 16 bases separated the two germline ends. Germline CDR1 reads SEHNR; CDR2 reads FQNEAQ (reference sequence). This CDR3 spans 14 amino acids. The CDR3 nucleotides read TGTGCCAGCAGCTCAAATATGGGGACTGTCGAGCAGTACTTC. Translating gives CASSSNMGTVEQYF.

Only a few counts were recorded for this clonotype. CDR3 sequence reads: CASSLGTGGWEQYF. DNA for the CDR3: TGTGCCAGCAGTTTAGGGACAGGGGGGTGGGAGCAGTACTTC. This chain joins TRBV27 and TRBJ2-7; 11 nucleotides match TRBD1. The CDR3 loop spans 14 amino acids. V gave up 2 bases and J gave up 7 bases; unmatched junction bases: 4. CDR1 and CDR2 from the germline V gene are MNHEY and SMNVEV (reference sequence).

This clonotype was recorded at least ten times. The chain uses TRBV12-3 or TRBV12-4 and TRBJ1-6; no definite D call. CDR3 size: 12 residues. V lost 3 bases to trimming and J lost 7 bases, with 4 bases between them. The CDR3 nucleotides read TGTGCCAGCAGTTTTGGGAATTCACCCCTCCACTTT. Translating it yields CASSFGNSPLHF.

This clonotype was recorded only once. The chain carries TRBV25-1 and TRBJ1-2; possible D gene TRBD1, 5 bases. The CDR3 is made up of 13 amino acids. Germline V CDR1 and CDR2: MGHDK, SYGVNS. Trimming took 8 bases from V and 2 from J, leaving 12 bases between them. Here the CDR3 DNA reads TGTGCCAGCGTTGACAGAACAAACTATGGCTACACCTTC. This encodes CASVDRTNYGYTF.

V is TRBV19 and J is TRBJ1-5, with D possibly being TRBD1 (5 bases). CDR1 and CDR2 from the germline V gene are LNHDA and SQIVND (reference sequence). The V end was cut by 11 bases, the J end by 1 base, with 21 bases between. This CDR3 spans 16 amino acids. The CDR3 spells CAWSPVRDRSNQPQHF. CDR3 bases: TGTGCCTGGAGCCCAGTCAGGGACCGGAGCAATCAGCCCCAGCATTTT.

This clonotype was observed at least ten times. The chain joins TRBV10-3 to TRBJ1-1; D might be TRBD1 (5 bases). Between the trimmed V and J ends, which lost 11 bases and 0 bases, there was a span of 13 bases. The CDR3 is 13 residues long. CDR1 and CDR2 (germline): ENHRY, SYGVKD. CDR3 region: CASAGSVNTEAFF. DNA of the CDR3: TGTGCCTCAGCAGGGAGCGTGAACACTGAAGCTTTCTTT.

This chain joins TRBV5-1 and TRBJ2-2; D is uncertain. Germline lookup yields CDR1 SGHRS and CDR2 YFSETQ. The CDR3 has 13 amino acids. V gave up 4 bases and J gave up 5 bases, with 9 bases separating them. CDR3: CASSHSSTGELFF. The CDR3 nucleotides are TGCGCCAGCAGCCATTCCAGTACCGGGGAGCTGTTTTTT.

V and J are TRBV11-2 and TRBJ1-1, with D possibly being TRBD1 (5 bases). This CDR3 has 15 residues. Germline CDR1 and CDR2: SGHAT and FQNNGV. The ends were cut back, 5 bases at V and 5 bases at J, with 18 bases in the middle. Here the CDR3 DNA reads TGTGCCAGCAGCCAAGCCGGGACCCTAATAACTGAAGCTTTCTTT. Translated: CASSQAGTLITEAFF.

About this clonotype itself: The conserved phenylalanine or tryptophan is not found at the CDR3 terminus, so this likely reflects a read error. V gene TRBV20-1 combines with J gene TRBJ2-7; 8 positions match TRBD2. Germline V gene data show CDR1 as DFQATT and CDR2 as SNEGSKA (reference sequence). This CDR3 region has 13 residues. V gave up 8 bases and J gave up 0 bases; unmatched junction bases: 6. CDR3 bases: TGCAGTACGTTAGCGGGATACTCCTACGAGCAGTACCTC. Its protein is CSTLAGYSYEQYL.

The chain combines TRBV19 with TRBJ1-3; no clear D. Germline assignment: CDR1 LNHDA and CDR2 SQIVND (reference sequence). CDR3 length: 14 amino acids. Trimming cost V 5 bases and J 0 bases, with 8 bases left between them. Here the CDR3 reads CASSDTNSGNTIYF. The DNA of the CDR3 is TGTGCCAGTAGTGACACCAACTCTGGAAACACCATATATTTT.

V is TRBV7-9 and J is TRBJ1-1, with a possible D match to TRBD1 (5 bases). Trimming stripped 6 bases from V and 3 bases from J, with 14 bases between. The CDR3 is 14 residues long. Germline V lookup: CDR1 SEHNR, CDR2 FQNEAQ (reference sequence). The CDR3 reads CASSVSLGDTEAFF. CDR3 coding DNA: TGTGCCAGCAGTGTCTCTTTAGGGGACACTGAAGCTTTCTTT.

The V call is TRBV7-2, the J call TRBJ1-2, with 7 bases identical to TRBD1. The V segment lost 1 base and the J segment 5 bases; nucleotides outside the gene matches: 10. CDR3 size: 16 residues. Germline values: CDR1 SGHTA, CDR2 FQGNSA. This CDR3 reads CASSLGQGFTAYGYTF. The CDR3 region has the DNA TGTGCCAGCAGCTTAGGACAGGGATTCACCGCGTATGGCTACACCTTC.

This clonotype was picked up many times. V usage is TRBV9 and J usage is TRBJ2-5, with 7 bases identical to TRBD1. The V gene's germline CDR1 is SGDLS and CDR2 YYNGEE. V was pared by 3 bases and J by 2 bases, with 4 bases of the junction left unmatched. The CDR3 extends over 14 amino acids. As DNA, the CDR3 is TGTGCCAGCAGCGAAGGGACAGATCAAGAGACCCAGTACTTC. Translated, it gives CASSEGTDQETQYF.

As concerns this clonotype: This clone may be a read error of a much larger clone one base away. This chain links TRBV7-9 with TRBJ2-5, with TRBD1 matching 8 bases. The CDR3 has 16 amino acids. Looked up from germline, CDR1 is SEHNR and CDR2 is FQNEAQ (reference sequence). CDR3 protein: CASSARQGPNQEAQYF. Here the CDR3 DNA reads TGTGCCAGCAGCGCGCGACAGGGGCCCAACCAAGAGGCCCAGTACTTC.

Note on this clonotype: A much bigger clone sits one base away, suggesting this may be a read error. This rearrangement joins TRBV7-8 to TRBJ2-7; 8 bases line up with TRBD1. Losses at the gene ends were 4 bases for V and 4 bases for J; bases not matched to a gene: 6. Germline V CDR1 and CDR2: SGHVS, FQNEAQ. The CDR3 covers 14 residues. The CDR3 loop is CASSWDRRRYEQYF. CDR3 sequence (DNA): TGTGCCAGCAGCTGGGACAGGAGGCGGTACGAGCAGTACTTC.

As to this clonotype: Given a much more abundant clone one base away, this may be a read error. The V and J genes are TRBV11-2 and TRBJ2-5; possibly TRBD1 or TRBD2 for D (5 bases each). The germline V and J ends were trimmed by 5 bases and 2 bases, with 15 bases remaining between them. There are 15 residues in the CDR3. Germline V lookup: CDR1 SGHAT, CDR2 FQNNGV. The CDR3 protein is CASSAQPGRQETQYF. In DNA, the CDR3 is TGTGCCAGCAGCGCTCAACCGGGACGGCAAGAGACCCAGTACTTC.

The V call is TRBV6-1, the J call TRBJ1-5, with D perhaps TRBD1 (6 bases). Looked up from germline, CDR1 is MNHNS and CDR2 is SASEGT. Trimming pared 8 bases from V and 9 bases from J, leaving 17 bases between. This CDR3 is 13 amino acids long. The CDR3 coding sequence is TGTGCCAGCGAGAGACAGGCCAAGACGCCCCAGCATTTT. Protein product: CASERQAKTPQHF.

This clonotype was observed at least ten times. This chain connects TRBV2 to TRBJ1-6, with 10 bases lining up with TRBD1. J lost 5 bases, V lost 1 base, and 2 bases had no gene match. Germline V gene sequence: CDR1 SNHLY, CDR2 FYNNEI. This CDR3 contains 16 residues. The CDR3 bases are TGTGCCAGCAGTGAAGAGGGACAGGGGAATAATTCACCCCTCCACTTT. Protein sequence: CASSEEGQGNNSPLHF. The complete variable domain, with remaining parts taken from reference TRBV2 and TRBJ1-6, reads EPEVTQTPSHQVTQMGQEVILRCVPISNHLYFYWYRQILGQKVEFLVSFYNNEISEKSEIFDDQFSVERPDGSNFTLKIRSTKLEDSAMYFCASSEEGQGNNSPLHFGNGTRLTVT.